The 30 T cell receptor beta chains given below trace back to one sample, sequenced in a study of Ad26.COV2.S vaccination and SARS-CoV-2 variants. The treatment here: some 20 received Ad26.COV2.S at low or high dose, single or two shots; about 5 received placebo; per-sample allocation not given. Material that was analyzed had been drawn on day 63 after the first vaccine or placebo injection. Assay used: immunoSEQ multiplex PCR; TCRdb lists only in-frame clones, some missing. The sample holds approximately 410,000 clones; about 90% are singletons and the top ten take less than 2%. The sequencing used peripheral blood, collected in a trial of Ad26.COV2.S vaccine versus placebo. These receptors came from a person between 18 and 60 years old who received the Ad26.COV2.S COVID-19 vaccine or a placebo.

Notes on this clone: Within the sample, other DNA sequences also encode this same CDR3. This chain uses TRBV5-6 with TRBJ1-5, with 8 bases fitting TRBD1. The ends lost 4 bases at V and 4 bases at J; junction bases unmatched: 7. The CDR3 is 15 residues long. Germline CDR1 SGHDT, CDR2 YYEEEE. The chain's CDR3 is CASSSGQGGNQPQHF. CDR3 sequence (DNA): TGTGCCAGCAGCAGCGGACAGGGAGGTAATCAGCCCCAGCATTTT. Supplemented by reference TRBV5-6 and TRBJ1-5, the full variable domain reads DAGVTQSPTHLIKTRGQQVTLRCSPKSGHDTVSWYQQALGQGPQFIFQYYEEEERQRGNFPDRFSGHQFPNYSSELNVNALLLGDSALYLCASSSGQGGNQPQHFGDGTRLSIL.

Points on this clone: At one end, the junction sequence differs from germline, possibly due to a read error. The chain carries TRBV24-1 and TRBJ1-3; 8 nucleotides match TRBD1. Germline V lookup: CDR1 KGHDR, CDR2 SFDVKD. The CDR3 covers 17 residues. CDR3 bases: TGTGCCACCAGTGTTTTGGGTCCCCGGGACAGGGGAAACACCATATATTTT. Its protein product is CATSVLGPRDRGNTIYF.

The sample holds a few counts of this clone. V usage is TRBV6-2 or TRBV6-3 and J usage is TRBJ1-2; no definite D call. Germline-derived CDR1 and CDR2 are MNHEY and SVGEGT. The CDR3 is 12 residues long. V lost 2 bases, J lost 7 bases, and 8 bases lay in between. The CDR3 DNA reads TGTGCCAGCAGTTACCAGGCAGGTGGCTACACCTTC. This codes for CASSYQAGGYTF.

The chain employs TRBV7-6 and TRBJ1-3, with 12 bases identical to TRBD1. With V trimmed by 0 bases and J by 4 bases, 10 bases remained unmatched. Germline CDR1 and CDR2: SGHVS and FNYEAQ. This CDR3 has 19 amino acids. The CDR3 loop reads CASSLAESRDRGLGNTIYF. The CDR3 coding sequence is TGTGCCAGCAGCTTAGCGGAAAGCCGGGACAGGGGGCTCGGAAACACCATATATTTT.

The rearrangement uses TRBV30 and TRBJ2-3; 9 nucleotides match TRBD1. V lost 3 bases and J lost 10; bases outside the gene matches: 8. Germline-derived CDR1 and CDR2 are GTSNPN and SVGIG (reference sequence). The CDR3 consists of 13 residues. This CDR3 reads CAWSRDREAAQYF. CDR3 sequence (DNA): TGTGCCTGGAGCCGGGACAGGGAGGCAGCGCAGTATTTT.

The CDR3 loop reads CASSDFNYGYTF. The CDR3 region has the DNA TGTGCCAGCAGTGATTTTAACTATGGCTACACCTTC. The chain uses TRBV6-1 and TRBJ1-2; D gene uncertain. Looked up from germline, CDR1 is MNHNS and CDR2 is SASEGT. Trimming stripped 3 bases from V and 1 base from J, with 3 bases between. The CDR3 is made up of 12 amino acids.

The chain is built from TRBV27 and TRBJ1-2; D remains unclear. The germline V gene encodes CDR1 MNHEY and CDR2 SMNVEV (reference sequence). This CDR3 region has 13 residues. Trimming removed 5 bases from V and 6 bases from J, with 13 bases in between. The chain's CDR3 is CASSLLAGDGYTF. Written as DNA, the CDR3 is TGTGCCAGCAGTCTATTGGCCGGGGATGGCTACACCTTC.

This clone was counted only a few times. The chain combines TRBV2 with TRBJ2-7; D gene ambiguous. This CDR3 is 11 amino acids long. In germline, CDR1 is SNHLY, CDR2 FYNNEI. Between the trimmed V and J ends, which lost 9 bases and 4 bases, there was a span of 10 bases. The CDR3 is CARSSGYEQYF. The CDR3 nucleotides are TGTGCCAGGTCGTCAGGATACGAGCAGTACTTC.

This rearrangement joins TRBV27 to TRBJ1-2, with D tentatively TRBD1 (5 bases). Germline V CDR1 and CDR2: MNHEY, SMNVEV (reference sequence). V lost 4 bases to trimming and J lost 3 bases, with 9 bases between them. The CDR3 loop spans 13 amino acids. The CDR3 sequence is CASSWGVDYGYTF. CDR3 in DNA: TGTGCCAGCAGTTGGGGGGTTGACTATGGCTACACCTTC.

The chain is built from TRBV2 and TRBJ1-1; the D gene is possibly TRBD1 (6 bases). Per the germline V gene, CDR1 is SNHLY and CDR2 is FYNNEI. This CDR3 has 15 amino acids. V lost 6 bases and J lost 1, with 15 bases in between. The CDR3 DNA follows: TGTGCCAGCAGCCGGACAGTGGAAAAGAACACTGAAGCTTTCTTT. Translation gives CASSRTVEKNTEAFF. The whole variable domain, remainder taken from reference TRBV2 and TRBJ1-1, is EPEVTQTPSHQVTQMGQEVILRCVPISNHLYFYWYRQILGQKVEFLVSFYNNEISEKSEIFDDQFSVERPDGSNFTLKIRSTKLEDSAMYFCASSRTVEKNTEAFFGQGTRLTVV.

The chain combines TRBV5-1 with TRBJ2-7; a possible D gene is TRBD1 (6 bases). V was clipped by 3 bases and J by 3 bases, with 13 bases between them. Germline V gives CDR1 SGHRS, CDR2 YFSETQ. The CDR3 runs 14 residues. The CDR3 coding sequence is TGCGCCAGCAGCTCTTCGACAGGATACTACGAGCAGTACTTC. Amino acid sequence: CASSSSTGYYEQYF.

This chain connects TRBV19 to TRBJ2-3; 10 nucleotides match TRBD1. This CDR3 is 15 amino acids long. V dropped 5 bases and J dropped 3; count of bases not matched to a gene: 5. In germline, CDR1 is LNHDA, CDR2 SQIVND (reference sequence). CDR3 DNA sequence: TGTGCCAGTAGTTCCCGGACAGGGGGGACAGATACGCAGTATTTT. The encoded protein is CASSSRTGGTDTQYF. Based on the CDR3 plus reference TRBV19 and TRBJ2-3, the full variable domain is DGGITQSPKYLFRKEGQNVTLSCEQNLNHDAMYWYRQDPGQGLRLIYYSQIVNDFQKGDIAEGYSVSREKKESFPLTVTSAQKNPTAFYLCASSSRTGGTDTQYFGPGTRLTVL.

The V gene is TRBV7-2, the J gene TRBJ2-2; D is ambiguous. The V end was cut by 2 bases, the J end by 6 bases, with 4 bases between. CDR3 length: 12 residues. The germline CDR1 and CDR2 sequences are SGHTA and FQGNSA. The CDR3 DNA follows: TGTGCCAGCAGCTTATTCGCCGGGGAGCTGTTTTTT. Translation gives CASSLFAGELFF.

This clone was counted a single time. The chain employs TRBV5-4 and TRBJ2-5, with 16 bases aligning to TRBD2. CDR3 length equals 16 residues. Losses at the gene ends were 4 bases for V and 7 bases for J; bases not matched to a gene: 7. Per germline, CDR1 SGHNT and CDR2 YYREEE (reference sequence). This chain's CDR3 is CASSPGTSGGAGTQYF. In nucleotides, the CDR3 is TGTGCCAGCAGCCCAGGGACTAGCGGGGGGGCTGGGACCCAGTACTTC.

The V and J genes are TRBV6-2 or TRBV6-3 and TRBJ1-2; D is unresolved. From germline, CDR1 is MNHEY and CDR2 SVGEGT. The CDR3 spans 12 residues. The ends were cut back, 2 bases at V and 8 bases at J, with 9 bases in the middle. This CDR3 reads CASSYALYGYTF. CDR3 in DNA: TGTGCCAGCAGTTACGCCCTGTACGGCTACACCTTC.

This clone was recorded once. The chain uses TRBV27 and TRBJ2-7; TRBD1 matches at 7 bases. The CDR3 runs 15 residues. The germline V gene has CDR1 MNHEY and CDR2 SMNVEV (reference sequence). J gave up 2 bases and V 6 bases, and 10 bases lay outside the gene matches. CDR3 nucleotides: TGTGCCAGCAGACTAACCGGGACAGACGCCTACGAGCAGTACTTC. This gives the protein CASRLTGTDAYEQYF.

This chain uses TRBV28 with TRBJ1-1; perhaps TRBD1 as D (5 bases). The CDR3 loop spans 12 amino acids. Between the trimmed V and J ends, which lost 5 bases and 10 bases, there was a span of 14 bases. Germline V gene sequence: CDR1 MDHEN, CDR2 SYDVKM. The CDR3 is CASSPPEGTAFF. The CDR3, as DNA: TGTGCCAGCAGTCCGCCTGAGGGGACAGCTTTCTTT. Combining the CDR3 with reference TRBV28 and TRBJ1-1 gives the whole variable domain DVKVTQSSRYLVKRTGEKVFLECVQDMDHENMFWYRQDPGLGLRLIYFSYDVKMKEKGDIPEGYSVSREKKERFSLILESASTNQTSMYLCASSPPEGTAFFGQGTRLTVV.

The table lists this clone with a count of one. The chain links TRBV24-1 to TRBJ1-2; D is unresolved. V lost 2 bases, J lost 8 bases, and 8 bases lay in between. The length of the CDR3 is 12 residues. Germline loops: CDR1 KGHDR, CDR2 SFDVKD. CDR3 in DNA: TGTGCCACCAGTGATTCCCTAGGGGGCTACACCTTC. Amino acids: CATSDSLGGYTF.

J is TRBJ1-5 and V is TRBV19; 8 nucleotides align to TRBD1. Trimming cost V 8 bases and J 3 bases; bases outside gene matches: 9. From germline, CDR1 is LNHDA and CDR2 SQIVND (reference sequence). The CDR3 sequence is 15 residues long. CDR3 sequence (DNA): TGTGCCAGTTGGACAGGGCAAAACTCCAATCAGCCCCAGCATTTT. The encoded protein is CASWTGQNSNQPQHF.

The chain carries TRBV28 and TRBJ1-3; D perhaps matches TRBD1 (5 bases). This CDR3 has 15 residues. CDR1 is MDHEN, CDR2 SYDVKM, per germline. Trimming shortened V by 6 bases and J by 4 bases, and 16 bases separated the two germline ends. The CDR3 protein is CASRRPPGTGNTIYF. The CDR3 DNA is TGTGCCAGCAGACGACCTCCAGGGACCGGAAACACCATATATTTT.

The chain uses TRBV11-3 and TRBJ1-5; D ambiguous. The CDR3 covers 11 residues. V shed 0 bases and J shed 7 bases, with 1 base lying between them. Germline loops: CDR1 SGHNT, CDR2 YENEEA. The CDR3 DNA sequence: TGTGCCAGCAGCTTAGAGCAGCCCCAGCATTTT. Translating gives CASSLEQPQHF.

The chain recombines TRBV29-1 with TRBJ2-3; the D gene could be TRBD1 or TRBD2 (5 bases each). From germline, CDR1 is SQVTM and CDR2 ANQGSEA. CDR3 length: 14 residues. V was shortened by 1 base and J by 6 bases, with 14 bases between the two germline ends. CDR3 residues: CSVEGGRYDDTQYF. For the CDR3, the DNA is TGCAGCGTTGAAGGGGGACGGTACGATGATACGCAGTATTTT.

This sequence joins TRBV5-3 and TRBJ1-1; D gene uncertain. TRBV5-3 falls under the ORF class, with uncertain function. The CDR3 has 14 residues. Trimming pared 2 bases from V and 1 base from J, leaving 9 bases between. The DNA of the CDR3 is TGTGCCAGAAGCTTTGGGATTTCGAACACTGAAGCTTTCTTT. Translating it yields CARSFGISNTEAFF.

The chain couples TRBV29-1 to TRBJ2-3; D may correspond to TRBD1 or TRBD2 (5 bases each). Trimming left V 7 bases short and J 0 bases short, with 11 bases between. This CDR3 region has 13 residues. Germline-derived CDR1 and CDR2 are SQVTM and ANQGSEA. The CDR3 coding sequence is TGCAGCGGGGGGTCAGGGAGCACAGATACGCAGTATTTT. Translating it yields CSGGSGSTDTQYF.

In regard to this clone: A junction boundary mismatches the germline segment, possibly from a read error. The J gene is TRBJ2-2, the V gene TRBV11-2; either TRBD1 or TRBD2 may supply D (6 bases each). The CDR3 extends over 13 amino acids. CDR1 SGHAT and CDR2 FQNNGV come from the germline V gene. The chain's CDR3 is CASRGPNTGELFF. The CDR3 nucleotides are TGTGCCAGCCGGGGGCCGAATACCGGGGAGCTGTTTTTT.

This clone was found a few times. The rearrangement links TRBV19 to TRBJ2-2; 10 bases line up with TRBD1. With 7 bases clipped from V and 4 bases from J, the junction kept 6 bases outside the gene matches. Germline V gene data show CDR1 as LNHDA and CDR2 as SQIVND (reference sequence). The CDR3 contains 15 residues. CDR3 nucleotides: TGTGCCAGTACCCGGGACAGGGGTTTCACCGGGGAGCTGTTTTTT. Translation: CASTRDRGFTGELFF.

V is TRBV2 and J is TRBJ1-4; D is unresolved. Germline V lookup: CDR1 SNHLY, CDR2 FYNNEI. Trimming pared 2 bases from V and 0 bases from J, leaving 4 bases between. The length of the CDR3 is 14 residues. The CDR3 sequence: CASSELTTNEKLFF. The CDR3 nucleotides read TGTGCCAGCAGTGAACTTACAACTAATGAAAAACTGTTTTTT. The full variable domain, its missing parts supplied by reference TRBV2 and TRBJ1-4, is EPEVTQTPSHQVTQMGQEVILRCVPISNHLYFYWYRQILGQKVEFLVSFYNNEISEKSEIFDDQFSVERPDGSNFTLKIRSTKLEDSAMYFCASSELTTNEKLFFGSGTQLSVL.

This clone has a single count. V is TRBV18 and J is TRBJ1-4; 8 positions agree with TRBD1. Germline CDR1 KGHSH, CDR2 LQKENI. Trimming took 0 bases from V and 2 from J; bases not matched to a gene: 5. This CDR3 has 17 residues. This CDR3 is CASSPPRQGSTNEKLFF. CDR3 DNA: TGTGCCAGCTCACCACCTCGACAGGGGTCGACTAATGAAAAACTGTTTTTT. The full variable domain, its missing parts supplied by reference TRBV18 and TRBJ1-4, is NAGVMQNPRHLVRRRGQEARLRCSPMKGHSHVYWYRQLPEEGLKFMVYLQKENIIDESGMPKERFSAEFPKEGPSILRIQQVVRGDSAAYFCASSPPRQGSTNEKLFFGSGTQLSVL.

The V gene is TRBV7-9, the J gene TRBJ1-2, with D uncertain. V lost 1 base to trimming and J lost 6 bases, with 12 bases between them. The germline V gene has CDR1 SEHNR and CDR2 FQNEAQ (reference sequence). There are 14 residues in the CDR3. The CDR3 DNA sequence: TGTGCCAGCAGCTTAGAAGTGGGAGCGCATGGCTACACCTTC. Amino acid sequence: CASSLEVGAHGYTF.

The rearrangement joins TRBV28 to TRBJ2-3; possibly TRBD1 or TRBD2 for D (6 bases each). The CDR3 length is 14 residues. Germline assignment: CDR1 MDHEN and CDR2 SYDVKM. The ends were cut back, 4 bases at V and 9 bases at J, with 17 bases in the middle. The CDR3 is CASSSREGGRTQYF. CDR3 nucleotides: TGTGCCAGCAGTTCACGCGAGGGGGGCCGAACGCAGTATTTT.